This T cell receptor beta chain stems from a study of blood T cell repertoires in COVID-19. For the study at large: There were acute and convalescent COVID-19 samples, and they came from the United States, Italy and Spain.

This CDR3 spans 16 amino acids. The germline gives CDR1 MNHEY, CDR2 SVGEGT. Deletions cut 2 bases from V and 1 base from J, with 14 bases between. Authors' analysis steps: Nucleated cell counts were estimated from reference gene primer amplification. The data were produced by immunoSEQ multiplex PCR, yet TCRdb's version contains in-frame clones alone and is incomplete. The DNA gave D and trimming, while V, J and clone size come from that table. Of some 220,000 clones listed, 84% are singletons. The chain is built from TRBV6-2 or TRBV6-3 and TRBJ1-1; tentative D call: TRBD1 (6 bases). The sequenced material came from peripheral blood. This receptor was identified in an elderly woman with active or convalescent COVID-19. As DNA, the CDR3 is TGTGCCAGCAGTTACCCCAGGGACAAGACGAACACTGAAGCTTTCTTT. Amino acid sequence: CASSYPRDKTNTEAFF.